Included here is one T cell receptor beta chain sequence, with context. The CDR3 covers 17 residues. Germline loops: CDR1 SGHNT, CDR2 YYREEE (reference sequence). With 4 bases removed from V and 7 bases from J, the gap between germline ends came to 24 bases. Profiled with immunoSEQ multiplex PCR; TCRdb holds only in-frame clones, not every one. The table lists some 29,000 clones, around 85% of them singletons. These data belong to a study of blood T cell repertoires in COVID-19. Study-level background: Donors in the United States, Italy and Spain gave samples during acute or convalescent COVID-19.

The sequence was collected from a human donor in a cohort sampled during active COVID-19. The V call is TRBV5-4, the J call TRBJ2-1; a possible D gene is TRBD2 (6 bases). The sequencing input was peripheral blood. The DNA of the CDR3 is TGTGCCAGCAGCACCCTGTCCCAAACGGGAGTAGGTAATGAGCAGTTCTTC. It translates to CASSTLSQTGVGNEQFF.